The 4 T cell receptor beta chains reported below all come from one sample, sequenced in a study of blood T cell repertoires in COVID-19. Profiling relied on immunoSEQ multiplex PCR, and the TCRdb table lists in-frame clones only, not all of them. The sample consists of about 400,000 clones, 87% of them appearing once. Sequencing was done on a sample of PBMCs or T cells enriched from blood (not recorded which). All receptors come from a woman aged 18 to 35 with acute COVID-19.

This chain connects TRBV9 to TRBJ1-2; D gene unclear. The V and J ends lost 8 bases and 8 bases respectively, with 10 bases between them. CDR3 length equals 10 residues. CDR1 and CDR2 from the germline V gene are SGDLS and YYNGEE. CDR3 nucleotides: TGTGCCAGTGGAGGGTTCGGCTACACCTTC. It specifies CASGGFGYTF.

The chain uses TRBV19 and TRBJ2-7; D might be TRBD1 (6 bases). The V end lost 4 bases, the J end lost 5 bases, and 9 bases lay between the germline ends. CDR3 size: 12 residues. Germline V gives CDR1 LNHDA, CDR2 SQIVND (reference sequence). The DNA for the CDR3 is TGTGCCAGTAGTAGAAGACAGGACGAGCAGTACTTC. Its protein is CASSRRQDEQYF.

The J gene is TRBJ1-5, the V gene TRBV12-3 or TRBV12-4; TRBD1 might be the D (5 bases). Between the trimmed V and J ends, which lost 11 bases and 11 bases, there was a span of 16 bases. The CDR3 is made up of 11 amino acids. CDR3 in amino acids: CASQGVQAQHF. CDR3 sequence (DNA): TGTGCCTCTCAGGGCGTGCAGGCCCAGCATTTT.

The gene calls are TRBV3-1 (or the pseudogene TRBV3-2) and TRBJ2-1; 7 positions match TRBD2. In germline, CDR1 is LGHDT, CDR2 YNNKEL (reference sequence). J gave up 0 bases and V 4 bases, and 9 bases lay outside the gene matches. The CDR3 contains 17 residues. CDR3 sequence reads: CASSPLSGAGSYNEQFF. The CDR3 DNA is TGTGCCAGCAGCCCTTTAAGCGGGGCGGGCTCCTACAATGAGCAGTTCTTC.